This TCR beta chain was captured by sequencing in a study of blood T cell repertoires in COVID-19. Across the whole study: Donors in the United States, Italy and Spain gave samples during acute or convalescent COVID-19. PBMCs, B-cell-depleted T cells, or T cells were the source of the cDNA or gDNA that made up the material.

The CDR3 contains 12 residues. Trimming stripped 11 bases from V and 2 bases from J, with 13 bases between. Germline V gives CDR1 MNHEY, CDR2 SVGAGI. In the original workflow: Nucleated cell number was recorded as an estimate derived from reference gene primer amplification. Clones were read by immunoSEQ multiplex PCR, and TCRdb kept only the in-frame ones, dropping some. V and J calls and clone size are as listed in that table; D and trimming were resolved from the DNA. This sample has about 110,000 clones, with about 78% found just once. V gene TRBV6-5 combines with J gene TRBJ2-7; maybe TRBD1 (6 bases). The origin of this receptor is a human donor in a cohort sampled during active or convalescent COVID-19. The sequenced sample was peripheral blood. CDR3 protein: CAVGRTAYEQYF. The CDR3, as DNA: TGTGCCGTTGGCAGGACAGCCTACGAGCAGTACTTC.